The source of this T cell receptor beta chain is a study of Ad26.COV2.S vaccination and SARS-CoV-2 variants. Notes on this clone: Its antigen is still unknown.

The study's findings and limits: Breadth measured for non-spike TCRs was similar across vaccine and placebo recipients.

Sequencing used immunoSEQ multiplex PCR; TCRdb keeps in-frame clones, though not all of them. The data contain around 450,000 clones, 70% to 90% of them singletons. The CDR3 has 12 amino acids. CDR1 is GTSNPN and CDR2 is SVGIG in the germline V gene (reference sequence). Trimming took 0 bases from V and 9 from J; bases not matched to a gene: 2. Treatment in this sample: 19 received Ad26.COV2.S at low or high dose, single or two shots; about 5 received placebo; per-sample allocation not given. Material that was analyzed had been drawn on day 63 after the first vaccine or placebo injection. The sequenced sample was peripheral blood, obtained in a trial of Ad26.COV2.S vaccine versus placebo. The chain recombines TRBV30 with TRBJ1-5, with 7 bases lining up with TRBD1. This TCR was recovered from a person between 18 and 60 years old who received the Ad26.COV2.S COVID-19 vaccine or a placebo. CDR3 nucleotide sequence: TGTGCCTGGAGTGTACAGGGGAGGCCCCAGCATTTT. Translating it yields CAWSVQGRPQHF.